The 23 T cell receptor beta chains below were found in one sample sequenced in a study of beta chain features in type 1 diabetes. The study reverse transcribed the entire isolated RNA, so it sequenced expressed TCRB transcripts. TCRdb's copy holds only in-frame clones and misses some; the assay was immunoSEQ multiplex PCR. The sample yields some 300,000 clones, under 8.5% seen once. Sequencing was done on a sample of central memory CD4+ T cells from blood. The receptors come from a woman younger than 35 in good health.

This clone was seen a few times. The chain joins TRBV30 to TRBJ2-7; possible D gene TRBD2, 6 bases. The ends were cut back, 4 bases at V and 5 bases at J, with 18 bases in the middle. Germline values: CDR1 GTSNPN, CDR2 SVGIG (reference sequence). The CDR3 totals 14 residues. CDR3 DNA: TGTGCCTGGACGCAAGGAGGGAGTCTCCACGAGCAGTACTTC. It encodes CAWTQGGSLHEQYF. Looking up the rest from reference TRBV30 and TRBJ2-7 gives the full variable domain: SQTIHQWPATLVQPVGSPLSLECTVEGTSNPNLYWYRQAAGRGLQLLFYSVGIGQISSEVPQNLSASRPQDRQFILSSKKLLLSDSGFYLCAWTQGGSLHEQYFGPGTRLTVT.

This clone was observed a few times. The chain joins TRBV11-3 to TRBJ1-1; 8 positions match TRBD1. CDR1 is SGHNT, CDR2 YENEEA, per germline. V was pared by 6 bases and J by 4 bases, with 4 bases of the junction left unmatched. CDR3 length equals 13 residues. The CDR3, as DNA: TGTGCCAGCAGACCAGGGGGCGGCACTGAAGCTTTCTTT. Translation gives CASRPGGGTEAFF.

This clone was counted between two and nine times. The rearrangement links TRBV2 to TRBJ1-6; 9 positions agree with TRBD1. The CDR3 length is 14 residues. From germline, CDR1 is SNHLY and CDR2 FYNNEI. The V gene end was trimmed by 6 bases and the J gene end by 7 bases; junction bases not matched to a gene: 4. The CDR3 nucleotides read TGTGCCAGCAGAGACAGGGGGGGAAATTCACCCCTCCACTTT. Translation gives CASRDRGGNSPLHF.

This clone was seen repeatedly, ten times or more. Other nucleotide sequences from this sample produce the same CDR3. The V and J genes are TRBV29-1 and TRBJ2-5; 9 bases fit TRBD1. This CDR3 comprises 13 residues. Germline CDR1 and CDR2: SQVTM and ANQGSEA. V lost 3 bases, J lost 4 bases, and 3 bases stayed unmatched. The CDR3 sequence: CSVEGQGIETQYF. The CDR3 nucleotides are TGCAGCGTTGAGGGACAGGGTATAGAGACCCAGTACTTC. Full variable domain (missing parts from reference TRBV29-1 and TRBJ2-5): SAVISQKPSRDICQRGTSLTIQCQVDSQVTMMFWYRQQPGQSLTLIATANQGSEATYESGFVIDKFPISRPNLTFSTLTVSNMSPEDSSIYLCSVEGQGIETQYFGPGTRLLVL.

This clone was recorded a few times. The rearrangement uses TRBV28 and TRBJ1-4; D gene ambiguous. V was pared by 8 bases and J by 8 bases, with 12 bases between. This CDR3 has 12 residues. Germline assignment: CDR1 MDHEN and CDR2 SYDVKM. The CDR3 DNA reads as TGTGCCAGCTCGTCCAGAGAGGAAAAACTGTTTTTT. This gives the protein CASSSREEKLFF.

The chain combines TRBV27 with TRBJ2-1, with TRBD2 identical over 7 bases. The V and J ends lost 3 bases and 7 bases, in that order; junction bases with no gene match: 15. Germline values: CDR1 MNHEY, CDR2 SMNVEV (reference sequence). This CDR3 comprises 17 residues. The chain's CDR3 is CASSFRAASSGANEQFF. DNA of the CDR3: TGTGCCAGCAGTTTCAGAGCCGCATCTAGCGGAGCTAATGAGCAGTTCTTC.

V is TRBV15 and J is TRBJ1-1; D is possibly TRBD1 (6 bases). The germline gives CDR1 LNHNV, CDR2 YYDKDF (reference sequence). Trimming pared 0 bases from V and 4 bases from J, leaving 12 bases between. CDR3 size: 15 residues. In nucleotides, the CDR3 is TGTGCCACCAGCAGAGATAGGGGGAAGGGCACTGAAGCTTTCTTT. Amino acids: CATSRDRGKGTEAFF.

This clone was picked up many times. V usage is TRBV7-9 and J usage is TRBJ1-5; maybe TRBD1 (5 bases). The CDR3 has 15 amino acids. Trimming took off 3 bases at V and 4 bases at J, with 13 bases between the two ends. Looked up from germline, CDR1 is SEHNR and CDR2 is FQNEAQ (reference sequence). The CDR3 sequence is CASSFGRGRNQPQHF. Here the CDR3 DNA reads TGTGCCAGCAGCTTCGGCCGGGGCCGGAATCAGCCCCAGCATTTT.

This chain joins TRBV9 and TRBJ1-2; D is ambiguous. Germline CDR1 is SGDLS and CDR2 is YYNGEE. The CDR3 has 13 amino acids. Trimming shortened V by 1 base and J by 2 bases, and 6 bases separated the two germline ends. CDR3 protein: CASSVHGNYGYTF. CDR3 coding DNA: TGTGCCAGCAGCGTACACGGGAACTATGGCTACACCTTC.

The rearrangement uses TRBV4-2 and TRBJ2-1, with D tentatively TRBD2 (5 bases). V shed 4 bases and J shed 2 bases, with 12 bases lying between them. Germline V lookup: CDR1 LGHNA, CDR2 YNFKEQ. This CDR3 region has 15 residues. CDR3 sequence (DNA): TGTGCCAGCAGCCGACGAGGGTCAACCTACAATGAGCAGTTCTTC. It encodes CASSRRGSTYNEQFF.

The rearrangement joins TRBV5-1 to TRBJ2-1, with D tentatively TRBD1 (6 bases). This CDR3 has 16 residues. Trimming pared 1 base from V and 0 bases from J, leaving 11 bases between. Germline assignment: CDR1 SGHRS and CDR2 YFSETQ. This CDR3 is CASSLTQGSSYNEQFF. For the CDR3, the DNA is TGCGCCAGCAGCTTGACCCAGGGGAGCTCCTACAATGAGCAGTTCTTC.

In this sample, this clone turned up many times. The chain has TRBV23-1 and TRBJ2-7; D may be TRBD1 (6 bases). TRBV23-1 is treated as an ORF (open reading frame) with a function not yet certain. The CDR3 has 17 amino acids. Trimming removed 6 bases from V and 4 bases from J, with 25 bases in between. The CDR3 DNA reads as TGCGCCAGCAGCCTCGATCCCACGGACAGCTTGAGTTACGAGCAGTACGTC. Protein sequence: CASSLDPTDSLSYEQYV.

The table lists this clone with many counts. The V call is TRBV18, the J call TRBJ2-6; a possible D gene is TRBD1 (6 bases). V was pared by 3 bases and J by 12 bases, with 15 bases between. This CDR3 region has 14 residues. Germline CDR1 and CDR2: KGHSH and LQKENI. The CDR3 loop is CASSPDPTGTVLTF. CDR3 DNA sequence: TGTGCCAGCTCACCCGACCCGACAGGTACCGTCCTGACTTTC.

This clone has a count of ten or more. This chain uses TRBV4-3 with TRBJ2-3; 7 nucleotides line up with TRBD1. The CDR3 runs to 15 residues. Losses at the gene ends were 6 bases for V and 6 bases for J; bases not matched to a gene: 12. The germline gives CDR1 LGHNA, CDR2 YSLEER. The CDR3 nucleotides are TGCGCCAGCAGTAGGGGTGGGACAGACGTCGATACGCAGTATTTT. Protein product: CASSRGGTDVDTQYF.

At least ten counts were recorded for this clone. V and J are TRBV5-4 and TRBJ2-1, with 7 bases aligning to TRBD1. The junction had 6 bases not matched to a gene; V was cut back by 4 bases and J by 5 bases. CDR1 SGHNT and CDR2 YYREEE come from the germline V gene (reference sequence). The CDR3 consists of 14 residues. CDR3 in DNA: TGTGCCAGCAGCCCGGGGACAGACCACAATGAGCAGTTCTTC. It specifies CASSPGTDHNEQFF.

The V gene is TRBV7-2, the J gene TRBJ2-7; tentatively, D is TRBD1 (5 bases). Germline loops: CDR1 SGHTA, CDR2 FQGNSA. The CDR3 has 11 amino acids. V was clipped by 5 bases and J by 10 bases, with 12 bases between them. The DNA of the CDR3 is TGTGCCAGCAGCCAGATGACAGTCCAGTACTTC. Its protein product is CASSQMTVQYF.

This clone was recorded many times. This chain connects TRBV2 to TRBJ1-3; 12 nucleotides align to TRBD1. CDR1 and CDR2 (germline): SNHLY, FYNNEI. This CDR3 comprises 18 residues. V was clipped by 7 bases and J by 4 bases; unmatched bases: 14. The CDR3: CASILTSRDRGQGNTIYF. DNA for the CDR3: TGTGCCAGCATTCTCACCTCGAGGGACAGGGGGCAAGGAAACACCATATATTTT.

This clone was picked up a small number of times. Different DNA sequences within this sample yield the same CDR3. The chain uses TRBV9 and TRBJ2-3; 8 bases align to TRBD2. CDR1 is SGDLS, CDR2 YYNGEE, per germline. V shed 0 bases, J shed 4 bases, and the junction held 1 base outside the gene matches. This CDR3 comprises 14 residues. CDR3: CASSVVGGADTQYF. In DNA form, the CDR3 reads TGTGCCAGCAGCGTAGTCGGGGGGGCAGATACGCAGTATTTT.

For the CDR3, the DNA is TGCGCCAGCAGCTTGGGACAGAAGCAAGAGACCCAGTACTTC. This encodes CASSLGQKQETQYF. The rearrangement uses TRBV5-1 and TRBJ2-5, with D maybe TRBD1 (5 bases). This CDR3 has 14 amino acids. Germline V gene data show CDR1 as SGHRS and CDR2 as YFSETQ. V dropped 0 bases and J dropped 2 bases, with 8 bases sitting between them.

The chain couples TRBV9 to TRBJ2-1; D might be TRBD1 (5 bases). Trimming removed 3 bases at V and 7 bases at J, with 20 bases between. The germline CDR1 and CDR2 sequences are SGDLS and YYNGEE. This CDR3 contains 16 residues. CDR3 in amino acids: CASSEVGVRGKNEQFF. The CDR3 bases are TGTGCCAGCAGCGAGGTTGGGGTTAGGGGCAAGAATGAGCAGTTCTTC.

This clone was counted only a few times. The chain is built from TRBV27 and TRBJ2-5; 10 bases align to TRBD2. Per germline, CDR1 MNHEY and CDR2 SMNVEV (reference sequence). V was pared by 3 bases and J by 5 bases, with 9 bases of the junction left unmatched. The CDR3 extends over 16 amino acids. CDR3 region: CASSFAKRGGWETQYF. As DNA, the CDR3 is TGTGCCAGCAGTTTTGCAAAGCGGGGGGGCTGGGAGACCCAGTACTTC.

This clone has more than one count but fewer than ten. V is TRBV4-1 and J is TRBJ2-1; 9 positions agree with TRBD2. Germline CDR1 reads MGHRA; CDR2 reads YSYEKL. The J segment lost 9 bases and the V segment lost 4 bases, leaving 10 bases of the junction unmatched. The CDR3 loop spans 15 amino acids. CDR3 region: CASSLTTSGGAEQFF. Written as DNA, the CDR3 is TGCGCCAGCAGCCTTACGACTAGCGGAGGGGCTGAGCAGTTCTTC.

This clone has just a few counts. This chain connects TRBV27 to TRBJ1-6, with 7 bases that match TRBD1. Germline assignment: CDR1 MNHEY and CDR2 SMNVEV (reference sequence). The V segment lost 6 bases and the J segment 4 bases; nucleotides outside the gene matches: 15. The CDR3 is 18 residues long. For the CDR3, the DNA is TGTGCCAGCAGCCCCTCCGAGAGGGGGCTGGGGTATAATTCACCCCTCCACTTT. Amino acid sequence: CASSPSERGLGYNSPLHF.